The 29 T cell receptor beta chains below come from one sample, sequenced in a study of T cell clonality in common variable immunodeficiency. Study-level findings and limits: Reportedly, TCR beta sequences from common variable immunodeficiency showed fewer deletions and N-nucleotide insertions.

These receptors have no known antigen. Only in-frame clones appear in the TCRdb table, and some are missing; sequencing was by immunoSEQ multiplex PCR. The specimen gives about 33,000 clones without singletons; the ten biggest hold 5.5% to 7%. Sequenced input: peripheral blood mononuclear cells. All receptors derive from a human donor with common variable immunodeficiency.

This clone was detected only a few times. The read comes to an end 3 residues before the CDR3 does, leaving the germline J gene to fill in the end. The chain recombines TRBV7-9 with TRBJ2-1; D is unresolved. The CDR3 covers 13 residues. The germline gives CDR1 SEHNR, CDR2 FQNEAQ (reference sequence). Trimming stripped 2 bases from V and 5 bases from J, with 7 bases between. Partial CDR3 DNA: TGTGCCAGCAGCTTATCGTCGGACAATGAG. Translated: CASSLSSDNE. In full, the CDR3 reads CASSLSSDNEQFF.

This clone was counted only a few times. The read is 3 residues too short to cover the CDR3 end, so that end is filled in from the germline J gene. The genes are TRBV5-3 and TRBJ2-3; maybe TRBD2 (5 bases). TRBV5-3 is given ORF status, its function remaining uncertain. V dropped 2 bases and J dropped 1 base, with 8 bases sitting between them. There are 14 residues in the CDR3. The CDR3 spells CARSFRGGTDTQYF. Partial CDR3 DNA: TGTGCCAGAAGCTTCCGGGGTGGCACAGATACG.

The sample holds many counts of this clone. The chain's CDR3 is CASSPPDSHNYGYTF. The part of the CDR3 DNA that was read is TGTGCCAGCAGCCCCCCGGACAGCCATAACTATGGC. The V gene is TRBV7-8, the J gene TRBJ1-2; D may be TRBD1 (6 bases). Coverage ceases 3 residues before the CDR3 finishes, and the germline J gene fills in the end. V was cut by 5 bases and J by 1 base, with 14 bases left in between. This CDR3 contains 15 residues. From germline, CDR1 is SGHVS and CDR2 FQNEAQ.

Only a few counts were recorded for this clone. CDR3 bases read: TGTGCCAGTAGTATCCTAAGTTCCAATGAG. Translating gives CASSILSSNE. The entire CDR3 protein is CASSILSSNEQFF. V and J are TRBV19 and TRBJ2-1; no clear D gene. The observed sequence ends 3 residues before the CDR3 terminus, with the missing tail filled in from the germline J gene. Per germline, CDR1 LNHDA and CDR2 SQIVND (reference sequence). The CDR3 totals 13 residues. The V end lost 3 bases, the J end lost 6 bases, and 9 bases lay between the germline ends.

Of note for this clone: Read coverage stops 3 residues before the CDR3 terminus; the germline J gene supplies the remainder. The chain carries TRBV7-2 and TRBJ2-7; perhaps TRBD1 as D (6 bases). CDR1 is SGHTA, CDR2 FQGNSA, per germline. This CDR3 has 14 residues. V dropped 1 base and J dropped 5 bases, with 12 bases sitting between them. The CDR3 sequence is CASSLGPGAHEQYF. The covered CDR3 bases are TGTGCCAGCAGCTTAGGGCCAGGGGCACACGAG.

This clone was picked up many times. The read finishes 3 residues shy of the CDR3 end, and the germline J gene is used to complete it. The chain is built from TRBV19 and TRBJ1-4; 11 bases are a match to TRBD1. The CDR3 length is 14 residues. Trimming at V came to 11 bases and at J to 3 bases, leaving 5 bases not matched to a gene. Germline CDR1 is LNHDA and CDR2 is SQIVND (reference sequence). CDR3 region: CAVGTGGANEKLFF. The DNA read from the CDR3 is TGTGCCGTTGGGACAGGGGGAGCTAATGAAAAA.

This clone turned up a few times. The read terminates 3 residues ahead of where the CDR3 ends, so the germline J gene completes it. V gene TRBV30 combines with J gene TRBJ2-7; a possible D gene is TRBD2 (7 bases). CDR3 length: 12 amino acids. Germline V lookup: CDR1 GTSNPN, CDR2 SVGIG (reference sequence). Trimming left V 7 bases short and J 2 bases short, with 12 bases between. CDR3 amino acids: CASRGAPYEQYF. CDR3 DNA, as far as it was read: TGTGCCTCCCGGGGGGCCCCCTACGAG.

This clone was found many times. The read comes to an end 3 residues before the CDR3 does, leaving the germline J gene to fill in the end. V gene TRBV13 combines with J gene TRBJ1-1; no definite D call. CDR1 is PRHDT and CDR2 is FYEKMQ in the germline V gene (reference sequence). The CDR3 has 13 amino acids. The V gene lost 5 bases and the J gene lost 0 bases, with 7 bases spanning the gap. CDR3 bases read: TGTGCCAGCAGCCCCCAGATGAACACTGAA. Encoded protein: CASSPQMNTE. The CDR3, in full, reads CASSPQMNTEAFF.

As concerns this clone: Coverage ceases 3 residues before the CDR3 finishes, and the germline J gene fills in the end. This chain connects TRBV18 to TRBJ1-2; TRBD1 is a possible D gene (6 bases). The germline CDR1 and CDR2 sequences are KGHSH and LQKENI. This CDR3 is 15 amino acids long. The V end lost 1 base, the J end lost 3 bases, and 12 bases lay between the germline ends. Incomplete CDR3 DNA: TGTGCCAGCTCACCACTCGGGGGGCGCGACTATGGC. Residues: CASSPLGGRDYG. The whole CDR3 protein reads CASSPLGGRDYGYTF.

In its sample, this clone was seen a few times. The read is 3 residues too short to cover the CDR3 end, so that end is filled in from the germline J gene. The J gene is TRBJ1-6, the V gene TRBV19, with D unresolved. Per germline, CDR1 LNHDA and CDR2 SQIVND (reference sequence). V lost 4 bases, J lost 4 bases, and 14 bases lay in between. The CDR3 is 16 residues long. The part of the CDR3 DNA that was read is TGTGCCAGTAGTACCGAATTTGGCTCTTATAATTCACCC. As protein: CASSTEFGSYNSP. The CDR3, in full, reads CASSTEFGSYNSPLHF.

Many counts were recorded for this clone. The read terminates 3 residues before the CDR3 end, so the remaining end is supplied by the germline J gene. V and J are TRBV5-5 and TRBJ2-2; D is unclear. The ends were cut back, 0 bases at V and 6 bases at J, with 3 bases in the middle. Germline CDR1 reads SGHKS; CDR2 reads YYEKEE (reference sequence). The CDR3 is 12 amino acids. CDR3 in amino acids: CASSLAAGELFF. The DNA read from the CDR3 is TGTGCCAGCAGCTTGGCGGCCGGGGAG.

The table lists this clone with many counts. Read coverage stops 3 residues before the CDR3 terminus; the germline J gene supplies the remainder. V usage is TRBV7-3 and J usage is TRBJ1-1, with D possibly matching TRBD1 (5 bases). The germline V and J ends were trimmed by 2 bases and 0 bases, with 7 bases remaining between them. There are 14 residues in the CDR3. Germline V gene data show CDR1 as SGHTA and CDR2 as FQGTGA. The sequenced part of the CDR3 DNA is TGTGCCAGCAGCTTAGAAGGGGTGAACACTGAA. Translation: CASSLEGVNTE. The whole CDR3 sequence reads CASSLEGVNTEAFF.

This clone was recorded a few times. From the germline J gene comes the end of the CDR3, since the read stops 3 residues before it. The V gene is TRBV7-8, the J gene TRBJ1-2; tentative D call: TRBD1 (5 bases). The CDR3 consists of 16 residues. Trimming removed 5 bases from V and 3 bases from J, with 19 bases in between. Germline V lookup: CDR1 SGHVS, CDR2 FQNEAQ. The CDR3 here is CASSPEGSGRHYGYTF. CDR3 DNA, as far as it was read: TGTGCCAGCAGCCCAGAGGGGTCGGGCAGACACTATGGC.

On this clone itself: The DNA ends 3 residues before the CDR3 does, and the rest of the CDR3 is filled in from the germline J gene. The chain couples TRBV25-1 to TRBJ1-5; weak D call: TRBD1 (6 bases). This CDR3 contains 15 residues. Germline CDR1 is MGHDK and CDR2 is SYGVNS. The CDR3 here is CASSDGTSGGAPQHF. Partial CDR3 DNA: TGTGCCAGCAGTGACGGGACTAGCGGGGGGGCCCCC.

This clone was recorded a few times. The sequenced fragment ends 3 residues before the CDR3 boundary, so the rest is inferred from the germline J gene. The rearrangement links TRBV7-9 to TRBJ1-5, with D tentatively TRBD1 (6 bases). The CDR3 runs to 13 residues. Germline V gene sequence: CDR1 SEHNR, CDR2 FQNEAQ (reference sequence). V was pared by 5 bases and J by 8 bases, with 13 bases between. The CDR3 sequence: CASSRTVREPQHF. CDR3 DNA, as far as it was read: TGTGCCAGCAGCAGGACAGTCCGGGAGCCC.

This clone was seen a few times. The read comes to an end 3 residues before the CDR3 does, leaving the germline J gene to fill in the end. V usage is TRBV19 and J usage is TRBJ1-2; 7 bases line up with TRBD1. This CDR3 spans 15 amino acids. Germline trimming cut 7 bases from V and 4 bases from J; bases unmatched to any gene: 12. Per the germline V gene, CDR1 is LNHDA and CDR2 is SQIVND (reference sequence). CDR3 DNA (partial): TGTGCCAGTAACCCAACTGGGGGACAGTTCTATGGC. Translated: CASNPTGGQFYG. The whole CDR3 is CASNPTGGQFYGYTF.

This clone was seen a handful of times. Read coverage stops 3 residues before the CDR3 terminus; the germline J gene supplies the remainder. The V and J genes are TRBV19 and TRBJ2-2, with 7 bases identical to TRBD2. Germline V gives CDR1 LNHDA, CDR2 SQIVND (reference sequence). The CDR3 sequence is 17 residues long. Germline trimming cut 5 bases from V and 0 bases from J; bases unmatched to any gene: 9. Partial CDR3 DNA: TGTGCCAGTAGTGCCCGGGGGAGCGGGGCGAACACCGGGGAG. Protein product: CASSARGSGANTGE. The CDR3 in its entirety is CASSARGSGANTGELFF.

The part of the CDR3 DNA that was read is TGTGCCAGTAGTCCGGGACTAGCGGGGGCCACGAACACCGGGGAG. This gives the protein CASSPGLAGATNTGE. The whole CDR3 sequence is CASSPGLAGATNTGELFF. The chain has TRBV19 and TRBJ2-2, with TRBD2 matching 14 bases. The DNA ends 3 residues before the CDR3 does, and the rest of the CDR3 is filled in from the germline J gene. Germline CDR1 and CDR2: LNHDA and SQIVND (reference sequence). The CDR3 spans 18 residues. Unmatched junction bases numbered 5, after V lost 5 bases and J lost 0 bases.

Details on this clone: At one end the junction does not follow the germline gene, possibly because of a read error. The read halts 3 residues ahead of the CDR3 end, with the missing end drawn from the germline J gene. The V call is TRBV18, the J call TRBJ1-4; D is possibly TRBD1 (5 bases). CDR1 and CDR2 (germline): KGHSH, LQKENI. The CDR3 is made up of 14 amino acids. The CDR3 DNA, read in part, is TGTGCCAGCTCATCCAGGGCAACTAAGGAAAAA. Its translation: CASSSRATKEK. In full, the CDR3 is CASSSRATKEKLFF.

The sequenced CDR3 bases are TGTGCCAGCAGCTCTTACGGGGGGTCAGATACG. It specifies CASSSYGGSDT. The whole CDR3 protein reads CASSSYGGSDTQYF. This chain connects TRBV7-6 to TRBJ2-3, with 7 bases matching TRBD2. The sequence runs out 3 residues before the end of the CDR3; the remainder is reconstructed from the germline J gene. V trimming: 4 bases; J trimming: 4 bases; junction bases outside the gene matches: 5. The CDR3 sequence is 14 residues long. CDR1 and CDR2 (germline): SGHVS, FNYEAQ.

This clone was detected a few times. The CDR3 end is not reached by the read, which stops 3 residues before it; the germline J gene fills it in. The chain combines TRBV18 with TRBJ1-4, with 7 bases fitting TRBD1. The V gene end was trimmed by 8 bases and the J gene end by 0 bases; junction bases not matched to a gene: 3. There are 14 residues in the CDR3. Per germline, CDR1 KGHSH and CDR2 LQKENI. Incomplete CDR3 DNA: TGTGCCAGCCGAGGGACAGCAACTAATGAAAAA. Translated, it gives CASRGTATNEK. The whole CDR3 protein reads CASRGTATNEKLFF.

This clone was observed a few times. The CDR3 goes on 3 residues after the read ends, and that part is filled in from the germline J gene. The genes are TRBV6-2 or TRBV6-3 and TRBJ2-4, with a weak D call TRBD1 (7 bases). Germline CDR1 MNHEY, CDR2 SVGEGT. V was shortened by 8 bases and J by 1 base, with 15 bases between the two germline ends. This CDR3 has 15 residues. CDR3 bases read: TGTGCCAGCGCCAGACTAGGGGGCGCCAAAAACATT. It translates to CASARLGGAKNI. The entire CDR3 is CASARLGGAKNIQYF.

This clone appeared a few times. The read ends 3 residues shy of where the CDR3 ends; the end is completed using the germline J gene. V is TRBV6-1 and J is TRBJ2-1; 9 nucleotides align to TRBD1. Trimming at V came to 3 bases and at J to 3 bases, leaving 3 bases not matched to a gene. Germline assignment: CDR1 MNHNS and CDR2 SASEGT. The CDR3 consists of 15 residues. The part of the CDR3 DNA that was read is TGTGCCAGCAGTGACCGACAGGGGGTCTACAATGAG. It encodes CASSDRQGVYNE. The complete CDR3 sequence is CASSDRQGVYNEQFF.

This clone was detected only a few times. CDR3 DNA (partial): TGTGCCAGCAGCTTAGGGGCAGTCGATGAAAAA. Translating it yields CASSLGAVDEK. The entire CDR3 reads CASSLGAVDEKLFF. The chain is built from TRBV7-9 and TRBJ1-4; D is uncertain. The read ends 3 residues before the CDR3 terminus; that terminus is restored from the germline J gene. This CDR3 has 14 amino acids. From germline, CDR1 is SEHNR and CDR2 FQNEAQ (reference sequence). V shed 1 base and J shed 6 bases, with 9 bases lying between them.

This clone was counted ten times or more. The observed sequence ends 3 residues before the CDR3 terminus, with the missing tail filled in from the germline J gene. The chain employs TRBV5-1 and TRBJ1-6, with a possible D match to TRBD1 (5 bases). This CDR3 comprises 18 residues. Germline V CDR1 and CDR2: SGHRS, YFSETQ. The V end lost 4 bases, the J end lost 3 bases, and 20 bases lay between the germline ends. This chain's CDR3 is CASSAQVGGLGYNSPLHF. The CDR3 bases that were read are TGCGCCAGCAGCGCACAGGTCGGGGGATTGGGCTATAATTCACCC.

Concerning this clone: The CDR3 is cut off 3 residues early in the read; its end comes from the germline J gene. The genes are TRBV19 and TRBJ1-1; a possible D gene is TRBD1 (5 bases). The CDR3 consists of 15 residues. Trimming removed 8 bases from V and 3 bases from J, with 19 bases in between. Germline lookup yields CDR1 LNHDA and CDR2 SQIVND (reference sequence). CDR3 bases read: TGTGCCAGTTCCCAGGGTCCGTCCCCCGACACTGAA. Residues: CASSQGPSPDTE. The full CDR3 protein is CASSQGPSPDTEAFF.

This clone appeared many times. With the read ending 3 residues before the CDR3 end, the germline J gene is used to fill in that end. V gene TRBV5-6 combines with J gene TRBJ2-1; D remains ambiguous. The V end lost 3 bases, the J end lost 7 bases, and 11 bases lay between the germline ends. Germline V CDR1 and CDR2: SGHDT, YYEEEE. There are 13 residues in the CDR3. CDR3 bases read: TGTGCCAGCAGCTCCGGGTCTTCGAATGAG. It specifies CASSSGSSNE. The full-length CDR3 reads as CASSSGSSNEQFF.

Turning to this clone: The CDR3 extends 3 residues past the end of the read, so its final part is completed from the germline J gene. The V gene is TRBV7-3, the J gene TRBJ2-1; maybe TRBD2 (6 bases). The germline V and J ends were trimmed by 1 base and 7 bases, with 11 bases remaining between them. CDR3 size: 14 residues. The germline V gene has CDR1 SGHTA and CDR2 FQGTGA. The sequenced part of the CDR3 DNA is TGTGCCAGCAGCTTAAATGCGGGGTCAAATGAG. Its translation is CASSLNAGSNE. The CDR3 reads in full as CASSLNAGSNEQFF.

This clone occurred many times. The CDR3 is cut off 3 residues early in the read; its end comes from the germline J gene. The chain uses TRBV7-2 and TRBJ1-1; D gene ambiguous. Trimming stripped 1 base from V and 7 bases from J, with 10 bases between. Looked up from germline, CDR1 is SGHTA and CDR2 is FQGNSA. The CDR3 runs 13 residues. The CDR3 spells CASSLDTAIEAFF. The part of the CDR3 DNA that was read is TGTGCCAGCAGCTTAGACACAGCCATTGAA.